This T cell receptor beta chain derives from a study of T cell repertoires in cytomegalovirus infection. Study overall: In the study, CMV epitopes included recently identified HLA-C-restricted and well-studied HLA-B-restricted ones. Shared public TCR beta signatures pointed to both CMV infection and a matching HLA type.

Study results and limitations: Summed public TCR beta family frequency identified CMV carriers bearing the relevant HLA. Ex vivo responses were dominated by HLA-C-restricted CMV-specific TCR beta clonotypes.

TCRdb passed the reads through MiXCR, listing each CDR3 protein once. Of about 830,000 distinct CDR3 sequences in the sample, about 33% were seen once. V was cut by 2 bases and J by 4 bases, with 14 bases left in between. CDR3 length equals 15 residues. Germline V CDR1 and CDR2: SNHLY, FYNNEI. Of note for this clonotype: Its target is not known.

The TCR sequence derives from a human donor in good health (CMV status not recorded). Some clones in this sample may be carry-over from other donors' samples. Sequenced here: cultured CD8+ T cells from PBMCs, sampled from culture after CMV antigen stimulation. This sequence joins TRBV2 and TRBJ2-5; D is unclear. The CDR3 here is CASSEYVGERETQYF. The CDR3, as DNA: TGTGCCAGCAGTGAATACGTGGGTGAGCGAGAGACCCAGTACTTC.